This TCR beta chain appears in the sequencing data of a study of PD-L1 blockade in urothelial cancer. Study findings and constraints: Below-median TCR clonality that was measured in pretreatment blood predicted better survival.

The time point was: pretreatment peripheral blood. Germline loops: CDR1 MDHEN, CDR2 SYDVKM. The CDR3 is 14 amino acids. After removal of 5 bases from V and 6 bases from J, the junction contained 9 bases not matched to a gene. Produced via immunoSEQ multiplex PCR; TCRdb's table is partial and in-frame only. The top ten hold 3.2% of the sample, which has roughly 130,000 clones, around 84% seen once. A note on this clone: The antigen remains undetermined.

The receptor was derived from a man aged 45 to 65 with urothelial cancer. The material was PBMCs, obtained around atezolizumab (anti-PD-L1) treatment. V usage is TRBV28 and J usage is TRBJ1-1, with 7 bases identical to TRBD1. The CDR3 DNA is TGTGCCAGCAGTCAGACAGGGAAGGGGGCTGAAGCTTTCTTT. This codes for CASSQTGKGAEAFF. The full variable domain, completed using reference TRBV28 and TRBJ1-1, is DVKVTQSSRYLVKRTGEKVFLECVQDMDHENMFWYRQDPGLGLRLIYFSYDVKMKEKGDIPEGYSVSREKKERFSLILESASTNQTSMYLCASSQTGKGAEAFFGQGTRLTVV.